This T cell receptor (beta chain) was sequenced in a study of cytomegalovirus exposure and HLA in healthy donors. The overall study: Of all 400 or so donors who were genotyped, 75% to 85% belonged to the Caucasian-associated ancestry cluster.

PCR involved 60 Vbeta and 13 Jbeta primers. This table comes from immunoSEQ multiplex PCR, and its TCRdb copy is limited to in-frame clones, with some not included. The sample has about 60,000 clones; about 77% are singletons. Study conclusions and caveats: Excluded were some V segments that proved indistinguishable, including TRBV6-2 and TRBV6-3. Differences between HLA loci emerged in a later analysis of TCR association rates, with DRB1 most and HLA-C fewest. After further analysis at a later stage, 16,951 TCR beta sequences were associated with HLA alleles at 0.05 false discovery rate.

V gave up 5 bases and J gave up 8 bases; unmatched junction bases: 3. Germline-derived CDR1 and CDR2 are SGHTA and FQGTGA. This CDR3 has 13 residues. A note on this clone: What it recognizes is unknown.

The chain combines TRBV7-3 with TRBJ2-1; 10 bases align to TRBD2. This receptor was obtained from a female donor in good health and CMV-seronegative. The sequencing sample was made of PBMCs. The CDR3 coding sequence is TGTGCCAGCAGCCGAGGACTAGCGGATGAGCAGTTCTTC. It yields the protein CASSRGLADEQFF.